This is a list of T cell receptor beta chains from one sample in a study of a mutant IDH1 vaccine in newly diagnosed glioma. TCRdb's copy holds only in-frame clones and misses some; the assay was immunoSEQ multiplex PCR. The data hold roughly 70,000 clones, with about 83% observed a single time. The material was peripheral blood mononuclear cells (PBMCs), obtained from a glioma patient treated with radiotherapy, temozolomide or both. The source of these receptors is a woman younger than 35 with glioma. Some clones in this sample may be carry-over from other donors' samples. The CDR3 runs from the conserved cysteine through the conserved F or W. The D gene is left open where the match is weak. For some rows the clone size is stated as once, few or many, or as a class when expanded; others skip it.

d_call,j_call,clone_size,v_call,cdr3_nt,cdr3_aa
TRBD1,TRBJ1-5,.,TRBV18,TGTGCCAGCTCACCTTCCCACAGGGGTCGCAATCAGCCCCAGCATTTT,CASSPSHRGRNQPQHF
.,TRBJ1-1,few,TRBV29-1,TGCAGCGCTCGCCGGGAGGCCTCCGAAGCTTTCTTT,CSARREASEAFF
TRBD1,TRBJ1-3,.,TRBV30,TGTGCCTGGACGACAGGGGCTGGAAACACCATATATTTT,CAWTTGAGNTIYF
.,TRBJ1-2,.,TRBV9,TGTGCCAGCAGCGTAGGCCCGCTTGGGGCTACTAACTATGGCTACACCTTC,CASSVGPLGATNYGYTF
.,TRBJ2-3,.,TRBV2,TGTGCCAGCAGGTTTAGCGTAACAGATACGCAGTATTTT,CASRFSVTDTQYF
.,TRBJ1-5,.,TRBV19,TGTGCCAGTAACCTCCTACAGGGTGGCAATCAGCCCCAGCATTTT,CASNLLQGGNQPQHF
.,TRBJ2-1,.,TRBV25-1,TGTGCCAGCAGTGACACAGGGAAAGTCTACAATGAGCAGTTCTTC,CASSDTGKVYNEQFF
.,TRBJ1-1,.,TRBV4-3,TGCGCCAGCAGCCAAGTCATGATGAACACTGAAGCTTTCTTT,CASSQVMMNTEAFF
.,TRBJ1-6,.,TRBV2,TGTGCCAGCAGTCCTAGGGCGGCTATGACGAATTCACCCCTCCACTTT,CASSPRAAMTNSPLHF
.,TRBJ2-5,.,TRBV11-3,TGTGCCAGCAGCTTGAGGGGAGAGACCCAGTACTTC,CASSLRGETQYF
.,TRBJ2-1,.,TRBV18,TGTGCCAGCTCACCTAATAATGAGCAGTTCTTC,CASSPNNEQFF
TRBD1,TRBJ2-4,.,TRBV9,TGTGCCAGCAGCGTAGGGACAGGGGGTGTCAAAAACATTCAGTACTTC,CASSVGTGGVKNIQYF
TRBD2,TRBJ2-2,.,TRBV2,TGTGCCAGTAACAGGGGGGGACTAGCGGCAACCGGGGAGCTGTTTTTT,CASNRGGLAATGELFF
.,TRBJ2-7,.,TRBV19,TGTGCCAGTAGTATCGTACCTTACTCCTACGAGCAGTACTTC,CASSIVPYSYEQYF
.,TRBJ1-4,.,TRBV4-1,TGCGCCAGCAGCGTAGAGGAGAATGAAAAACTGTTTTTT,CASSVEENEKLFF